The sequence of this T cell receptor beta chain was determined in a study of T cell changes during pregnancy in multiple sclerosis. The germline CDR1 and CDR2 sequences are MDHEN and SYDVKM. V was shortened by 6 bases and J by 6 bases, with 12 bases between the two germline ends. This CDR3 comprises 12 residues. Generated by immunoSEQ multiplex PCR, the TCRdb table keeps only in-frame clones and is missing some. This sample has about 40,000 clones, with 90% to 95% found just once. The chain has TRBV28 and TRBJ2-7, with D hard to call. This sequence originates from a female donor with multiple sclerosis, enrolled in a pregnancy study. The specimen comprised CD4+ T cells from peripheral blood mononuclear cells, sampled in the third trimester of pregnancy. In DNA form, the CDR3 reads TGTGCCAGCAGCTCGGTCCTCACCGAGCAGTACTTC. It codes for CASSSVLTEQYF.